The entry below describes one T cell receptor (beta chain). Antigen: not known. Using immunoSEQ multiplex PCR, the repertoire was profiled, and TCRdb retains in-frame clones only, with some absent. The table has around 100,000 clones, approximately 90% seen once. This entry comes from a study of T cell responses to AZD1222 COVID-19 vaccine. For the study at large: Second-dose intervals near 4 or 12 weeks were combined. Findings and caveats of the study: Baseline serology detected seropositivity in only six AZD1222 recipients.

There are 17 residues in the CDR3. In germline, CDR1 is LNHDA, CDR2 SQIVND (reference sequence). V was shortened by 1 base and J by 1 base, with 16 bases between the two germline ends. The sample consisted of peripheral blood, taken on day 0 of AZD1222 vaccination. This TCR was sampled from an adult in good health. V gene TRBV19 combines with J gene TRBJ1-2, with D maybe TRBD1 (6 bases). The CDR3 bases are TGTGCCAGTAGTATAGGGGATCTTTTGGACAGTAACTATGGCTACACCTTC. It is translated as CASSIGDLLDSNYGYTF. The full variable domain, with the rest looked up from reference TRBV19 and TRBJ1-2, is DGGITQSPKYLFRKEGQNVTLSCEQNLNHDAMYWYRQDPGQGLRLIYYSQIVNDFQKGDIAEGYSVSREKKESFPLTVTSAQKNPTAFYLCASSIGDLLDSNYGYTFGSGTRLTVV.